The 16 T cell receptor beta chains reported below all come from one sample, sequenced in a study of cytomegalovirus exposure and HLA in healthy donors. Profiling relied on immunoSEQ multiplex PCR, and the TCRdb table lists in-frame clones only, not all of them. Counted here are tens of thousands of clones, 90% to 97% occurring once; the ten biggest clones make up 1.6%. The specimen was PBMCs. The receptors shown here come from a man younger than 30 in good health and CMV-seropositive.

V usage is TRBV15 and J usage is TRBJ2-7; 10 bases align to TRBD2. The CDR3 sequence is 16 residues long. V was clipped by 3 bases and J by 6 bases; unmatched bases: 11. Germline V gives CDR1 LNHNV, CDR2 YYDKDF (reference sequence). The CDR3 sequence is CATSRVVLAGLGEQYF. In DNA form, the CDR3 reads TGTGCCACCAGCAGGGTCGTACTAGCGGGACTAGGCGAGCAGTACTTC.

The chain has TRBV27 and TRBJ1-5; no clear D. The CDR3 runs 14 residues. From germline, CDR1 is MNHEY and CDR2 SMNVEV (reference sequence). V was clipped by 2 bases and J by 5 bases, with 10 bases between them. CDR3 protein: CASSLAGEDQPQHF. The DNA of the CDR3 is TGTGCCAGCAGTTTAGCTGGGGAGGATCAGCCCCAGCATTTT.

This sequence joins TRBV7-9 and TRBJ1-4; D not resolved. This CDR3 is 13 amino acids long. The germline gives CDR1 SEHNR, CDR2 FQNEAQ (reference sequence). V dropped 6 bases and J dropped 6 bases, with 11 bases sitting between them. CDR3 coding DNA: TGTGCCAGCAGTCACCGAACGGATGAAAAACTGTTTTTT. It translates to CASSHRTDEKLFF.

This sequence joins TRBV10-3 and TRBJ2-2; 7 bases are shared with TRBD1. V lost 7 bases to trimming and J lost 6 bases; unmatched junction nucleotides: 11. Germline V gene lookup returns CDR1 ENHRY and CDR2 SYGVKD. CDR3 length equals 15 residues. CDR3 coding DNA: TGTGCCATCACCGACGTGAGGGGGCATTCCGGGGAGCTGTTTTTT. This encodes CAITDVRGHSGELFF.

The chain is built from TRBV11-2 and TRBJ2-7, with D unresolved. CDR3 length: 15 residues. CDR1 SGHAT and CDR2 FQNNGV come from the germline V gene. Trimming cost V 6 bases and J 0 bases, with 15 bases left between them. Here the CDR3 DNA reads TGTGCCAGCAGGATATTCTTTGGCAGCTCCTACGAGCAGTACTTC. Translating gives CASRIFFGSSYEQYF.

The J gene is TRBJ2-1, the V gene TRBV27; 14 bases are a match to TRBD2. The CDR3 is 17 amino acids. In germline, CDR1 is MNHEY, CDR2 SMNVEV (reference sequence). Trimming removed 3 bases from V and 5 bases from J; junction bases left unmatched: 6. This CDR3 is CASSLSGLAGGHNEQFF. DNA for the CDR3: TGTGCCAGCAGTTTGAGCGGACTAGCGGGAGGTCACAATGAGCAGTTCTTC.

The V call is TRBV5-1, the J call TRBJ2-7; 10 bases align to TRBD1. Germline V gene data show CDR1 as SGHRS and CDR2 as YFSETQ. V lost 4 bases and J lost 0; bases outside the gene matches: 13. This CDR3 spans 18 amino acids. The CDR3 DNA follows: TGCGCCAGCAGCGGTTCCGGGACAGGGGCCTTATACTCCTACGAGCAGTACTTC. It codes for CASSGSGTGALYSYEQYF.

This rearrangement joins TRBV5-1 to TRBJ2-3; D not certain. V was clipped by 0 bases and J by 5 bases, with 4 bases between them. This CDR3 contains 12 residues. Per germline, CDR1 SGHRS and CDR2 YFSETQ. CDR3: CASSLALDTQYF. In DNA form, the CDR3 reads TGCGCCAGCAGCTTGGCCTTAGATACGCAGTATTTT. The complete variable domain, with remaining parts taken from reference TRBV5-1 and TRBJ2-3, reads KAGVTQTPRYLIKTRGQQVTLSCSPISGHRSVSWYQQTPGQGLQFLFEYFSETQRNKGNFPGRFSGRQFSNSRSEMNVSTLELGDSALYLCASSLALDTQYFGPGTRLTVL.

This clone has a single count. The rearrangement links TRBV6-5 to TRBJ1-3; unclear D gene. V was pared by 8 bases and J by 0 bases, with 11 bases between. This CDR3 is 14 amino acids long. Germline V gene data show CDR1 as MNHEY and CDR2 as SVGAGI. CDR3 amino acids: CASLSSYSGNTIYF. The CDR3 DNA sequence: TGTGCCAGCTTATCTAGCTACTCTGGAAACACCATATATTTT.

The genes are TRBV7-9 and TRBJ2-1; 8 positions match TRBD1. The ends lost 5 bases at V and 2 bases at J; junction bases unmatched: 5. The CDR3 loop spans 15 amino acids. The V gene's germline CDR1 is SEHNR and CDR2 FQNEAQ (reference sequence). CDR3 nucleotides: TGTGCCAGCAGCGGACAGGGCACTACCTACAATGAGCAGTTCTTC. This encodes CASSGQGTTYNEQFF. Full variable domain (outside the CDR3, taken from reference TRBV7-9 and TRBJ2-1): DTGVSQNPRHKITKRGQNVTFRCDPISEHNRLYWYRQTLGQGPEFLTYFQNEAQLEKSRLLSDRFSAERPKGSFSTLEIQRTEQGDSAMYLCASSGQGTTYNEQFFGPGTRLTVL.

The rearrangement uses TRBV7-9 and TRBJ1-1, with 10 bases fitting TRBD1. The CDR3 contains 17 residues. Trimming took 3 bases from V and 0 from J; bases not matched to a gene: 7. Germline V gene lookup returns CDR1 SEHNR and CDR2 FQNEAQ (reference sequence). In DNA form, the CDR3 reads TGTGCCAGCAGCTTCCGGGACAGGGGTGAGGTGAACACTGAAGCTTTCTTT. This translates into CASSFRDRGEVNTEAFF.

The chain employs TRBV5-1 and TRBJ2-1; D ambiguous. The CDR3 runs to 12 residues. Germline CDR1 and CDR2: SGHRS and YFSETQ. V shed 2 bases and J shed 8 bases, with 8 bases lying between them. For the CDR3, the DNA is TGCGCCAGCAGCTTCGGAGTCGATGAGCAGTTCTTC. Residues: CASSFGVDEQFF. The full variable domain, completed using reference TRBV5-1 and TRBJ2-1, is KAGVTQTPRYLIKTRGQQVTLSCSPISGHRSVSWYQQTPGQGLQFLFEYFSETQRNKGNFPGRFSGRQFSNSRSEMNVSTLELGDSALYLCASSFGVDEQFFGPGTRLTVL.

The chain uses TRBV7-3 and TRBJ2-2, with TRBD1 identical over 11 bases. This CDR3 is 14 amino acids long. Germline trimming cut 4 bases from V and 8 bases from J; bases unmatched to any gene: 3. Germline CDR1 and CDR2: SGHTA and FQGTGA. This CDR3 reads CASSYGTGGGELFF. CDR3 sequence (DNA): TGTGCCAGCAGCTATGGGACAGGGGGAGGGGAGCTGTTTTTT.

This rearrangement joins TRBV27 to TRBJ1-1; 7 positions agree with TRBD1. The CDR3 has 14 residues. Unmatched junction bases numbered 9, after V lost 5 bases and J lost 6 bases. Germline loops: CDR1 MNHEY, CDR2 SMNVEV (reference sequence). CDR3 sequence (DNA): TGTGCCAGCAGTGCCCAGACAGGGAGCGCTGAAGCTTTCTTT. This codes for CASSAQTGSAEAFF.

The chain employs TRBV6-5 and TRBJ2-7, with 11 bases fitting TRBD1. The CDR3 is made up of 14 amino acids. V shed 1 base, J shed 7 bases, and the junction held 3 bases outside the gene matches. From germline, CDR1 is MNHEY and CDR2 SVGAGI. CDR3 amino acids: CASSYWDRGSEQYF. CDR3 DNA: TGTGCCAGCAGTTACTGGGACAGGGGGAGTGAGCAGTACTTC.

The chain is built from TRBV4-1 and TRBJ2-1, with TRBD1 identical over 8 bases. The CDR3 loop spans 16 amino acids. In germline, CDR1 is MGHRA, CDR2 YSYEKL. V dropped 1 base and J dropped 7; count of bases not matched to a gene: 9. The CDR3: CASSQVPGQGRNEQFF. Here the CDR3 DNA reads TGCGCCAGCAGCCAAGTCCCCGGACAGGGACGTAATGAGCAGTTCTTC.